This T cell receptor (beta chain) emerged from a study of blood T cells in healthy people across ages. About 9.6 milliliters of peripheral blood were drawn from each donor into EDTA-treated tubes. The use of a sample-barcoded 5' primer and a J-beta primer mix characterized a second PCR of roughly 6 to 11 cycles. CDR3-containing paired-end reads numbered at least 2.5 million in each sample. TCRdb reprocessed the 5' RACE reads via MiXCR and lists one record per CDR3 protein. The profile shows over 1.5 million distinct CDR3 sequences, around half of them singletons. This TCR was recovered from a woman in her thirties or forties in good health. Sequenced sample: blood.

The CDR3 region is CSSRPLNTEAFF. DNA for the CDR3: TGCAGCAGCCGTCCGTTGAACACTGAAGCTTTCTTT. The V and J genes are TRBV20-1 and TRBJ1-1, with D unclear. Looked up from germline, CDR1 is DFQATT and CDR2 is SNEGSKA (reference sequence). The CDR3 is made up of 12 amino acids.